This T cell receptor (beta chain) was identified in a study of a mutant IDH1 vaccine in newly diagnosed glioma. The CDR3 is made up of 12 amino acids. From germline, CDR1 is GTSNPN and CDR2 SVGIG (reference sequence). V lost 0 bases and J 3 bases, leaving 3 bases between the germline ends. In regard to this clone: What it binds is unknown. This CDR3 is also generated by other DNA sequences in the sample.

Specified time point: week 11, during vaccination. The study gave 300 ug of mutant IDH1 20-mer peptide per vaccine dose, with topical imiquimod. Generated by immunoSEQ multiplex PCR, the TCRdb table keeps only in-frame clones and is missing some. The data show about 110,000 clones, 85% to 90% seen once. The chain employs TRBV30 and TRBJ1-3; D unresolved. The sample in question was PBMCs, obtained from a glioma patient whose treatment included an IDH1 peptide vaccine. This receptor was identified in a woman in her forties or fifties with glioma. The CDR3 loop reads CAWSVLGNTIYF. CDR3 sequence (DNA): TGTGCCTGGAGTGTACTTGGAAACACCATATATTTT.